The sample holds many counts of the clone carrying this T cell receptor beta chain. Both iRepertoire HTBI primers and Arm-PCR of CDR3 regions were used to build the TCR beta libraries. From the multiplex PCR reads, TCRdb called clonotypes with MiXCR, one entry per CDR3 protein. The data contain about 460,000 distinct CDR3 sequences, less than 15% of them seen just once; the ten biggest clones take up under 20%. V dropped 4 bases and J dropped 6; count of bases not matched to a gene: 21. Germline CDR1 SGHAT, CDR2 FQNNGV. CDR3 length equals 18 residues. Stated time point: newly diagnosed GD, antithyroid drugs for less than 3 months. Isolated PBMC RNA provided the starting material for the TCR library. The sample belongs to a study of regulatory T cells in long-lasting Graves disease. The same specimen was also included in a second study, on T cells in Graves' hyperthyroidism and ophthalmopathy.

This rearrangement joins TRBV11-2 to TRBJ2-7, with 7 bases lining up with TRBD1. The TCR originated in a woman between 50 and 59 years old with Graves disease. The specimen comprised peripheral blood mononuclear cells (PBMCs), sampled at new diagnosis, from a patient treated with antithyroid drugs. The CDR3 spells CASSSRVPTGTEGGEQYF. The CDR3 DNA is TGTGCCAGCAGCTCGCGAGTCCCGACCGGGACAGAGGGCGGCGAGCAGTACTTC.